These T cell receptor beta chains were read from a single sample in a study of cytomegalovirus exposure and HLA in healthy donors. The table came from immunoSEQ multiplex PCR; TCRdb's copy has only in-frame clones and leaves some out. The sample includes 30,000 to 40,000 clones, more than 60% seen only once; the top ten take roughly 20%. The sample comprised PBMCs. The receptors shown here come from a man aged 45 to 65 in good health and CMV-seropositive. The CDR3 runs from the conserved cysteine through the conserved F or W. Each record gives: V gene, J gene, clone size, D gene, CDR3 DNA, CDR3 protein. A D gene is named only where the DNA matches it firmly. Some rows mark clone size as missing; the rest say once, few, many or name a class of expanded clone.

v_call: TRBV4-1; j_call: TRBJ2-5; clone_size: NA; d_call: NA; cdr3_nt: TGCGCCAGCAGCCAATCTCCTACAGGATCGTCTGATGGGACCCAGTACTTC; cdr3_aa: CASSQSPTGSSDGTQYF
v_call: TRBV6-5; j_call: TRBJ1-2; clone_size: NA; d_call: NA; cdr3_nt: TGTGCCAGCAGACTCGATCAGGGTTACGGCTACACCTTC; cdr3_aa: CASRLDQGYGYTF
v_call: TRBV6-5; j_call: TRBJ1-4; clone_size: NA; d_call: NA; cdr3_nt: TGTGCCAGCAGTTACTCGTCGGCCAGGGGTGAAAAACTGTTTTTT; cdr3_aa: CASSYSSARGEKLFF
v_call: TRBV10-1; j_call: TRBJ2-1; clone_size: NA; d_call: NA; cdr3_nt: TGCGCCAGCAGCTCGGACTCTTTGGCTAATGAGCAGTTCTTC; cdr3_aa: CASSSDSLANEQFF
v_call: TRBV29-1; j_call: TRBJ2-7; clone_size: once; d_call: NA; cdr3_nt: TGCAGCGTTAGTCACTCGAACGCCTACGAGCAGTACTTC; cdr3_aa: CSVSHSNAYEQYF
v_call: TRBV5-1; j_call: TRBJ2-7; clone_size: NA; d_call: NA; cdr3_nt: TGCGCCAGCAGCTTGGGGGGGACTGCTTACGAGCAGTACTTC; cdr3_aa: CASSLGGTAYEQYF
v_call: TRBV5-1; j_call: TRBJ2-3; clone_size: NA; d_call: NA; cdr3_nt: TGCGCCAGCAGCCAGGGGTTGGGCACAGATACGCAGTATTTT; cdr3_aa: CASSQGLGTDTQYF
v_call: TRBV2; j_call: TRBJ1-4; clone_size: NA; d_call: NA; cdr3_nt: TGTGCCAGCAGTGTAAGCAGGGCGCCTAATGAAAAACTGTTTTTT; cdr3_aa: CASSVSRAPNEKLFF
v_call: TRBV29-1; j_call: TRBJ1-5; clone_size: NA; d_call: TRBD1; cdr3_nt: TGCAGCGTGGGACAGGGTGGGGATCAGCCCCAGCATTTT; cdr3_aa: CSVGQGGDQPQHF
v_call: TRBV4-3; j_call: TRBJ2-7; clone_size: NA; d_call: NA; cdr3_nt: TGCGCCAGCAGCCAAACCCCCGGGATCAGGGGTCACGAGCAGTACTTC; cdr3_aa: CASSQTPGIRGHEQYF
v_call: TRBV5-4; j_call: TRBJ2-7; clone_size: NA; d_call: NA; cdr3_nt: TGTGCCAGCAGCGTGGACTTGTCCTACGAGCAGTACTTC; cdr3_aa: CASSVDLSYEQYF
v_call: TRBV29-1; j_call: TRBJ1-5; clone_size: NA; d_call: NA; cdr3_nt: TGCAGCGTTGGGGAGGGGAACAATCAGCCCCAGCATTTT; cdr3_aa: CSVGEGNNQPQHF
v_call: TRBV6-5; j_call: TRBJ1-4; clone_size: NA; d_call: NA; cdr3_nt: TGTGCCAGCTCCCGGGAATCCGACGACGAAAAACTGTTTTTT; cdr3_aa: CASSRESDDEKLFF
v_call: TRBV5-1; j_call: TRBJ1-5; clone_size: once; d_call: TRBD1; cdr3_nt: TGCGCCAGCAGCTTGGACGGACAGGCCCATCAGCCCCAGCATTTT; cdr3_aa: CASSLDGQAHQPQHF
v_call: TRBV7-9; j_call: TRBJ1-1; clone_size: NA; d_call: NA; cdr3_nt: TGTGCCAGCAGCAGTGGGGCGGGGAAGGTAGCTTTCTTT; cdr3_aa: CASSSGAGKVAFF
v_call: TRBV28; j_call: TRBJ2-7; clone_size: NA; d_call: TRBD2; cdr3_nt: TGTGCCAGCAGTGTTCCCGAGCGGGGGCCGCGGGTGCAGTACTTC; cdr3_aa: CASSVPERGPRVQYF
v_call: TRBV9; j_call: TRBJ2-3; clone_size: medium-sized; d_call: TRBD2; cdr3_nt: TGTGCCAGCAGCAATTTAGCGGGACCCACAGATACGCAGTATTTT; cdr3_aa: CASSNLAGPTDTQYF
v_call: TRBV5-1; j_call: TRBJ2-2; clone_size: NA; d_call: TRBD1; cdr3_nt: TGCGCCAGCAGTTCCAACAGGGGTTCACGGGAGCTGTTTTTT; cdr3_aa: CASSSNRGSRELFF
v_call: TRBV2; j_call: TRBJ1-5; clone_size: NA; d_call: TRBD1; cdr3_nt: TGTGCCAGCAGTAGACAGGGGGAAGATCAGCCCCAGCATTTT; cdr3_aa: CASSRQGEDQPQHF
v_call: TRBV7-9; j_call: TRBJ1-1; clone_size: NA; d_call: NA; cdr3_nt: TGTGCCAGCATCGAAACATGGGGCCTCATGAACACTGAAGCTTTCTTT; cdr3_aa: CASIETWGLMNTEAFF
v_call: TRBV28; j_call: TRBJ2-7; clone_size: few; d_call: NA; cdr3_nt: TGTGCCAGCAGTTCCTTAGCTACCTACGAGCAGTACTTC; cdr3_aa: CASSSLATYEQYF
v_call: TRBV9; j_call: TRBJ2-5; clone_size: NA; d_call: NA; cdr3_nt: TGTGCCAGCAGCTTACAATTAGGGGGACAAGAGACCCAGTACTTC; cdr3_aa: CASSLQLGGQETQYF
v_call: TRBV13; j_call: TRBJ1-5; clone_size: NA; d_call: TRBD1; cdr3_nt: TGTGCCAGCAGCCGAAAGACAGGGGACTACCAGCCCCAGCATTTT; cdr3_aa: CASSRKTGDYQPQHF
v_call: TRBV7-8; j_call: TRBJ2-3; clone_size: NA; d_call: TRBD2; cdr3_nt: TGTGCCAGCAGCTTAGATCCTAGCGGAGCTAGCACAGATACGCAGTATTTT; cdr3_aa: CASSLDPSGASTDTQYF
v_call: TRBV6-1; j_call: TRBJ2-7; clone_size: NA; d_call: TRBD2; cdr3_nt: TGTGCCAGCAGAGGCCGACTAGCGGGACCAACAGAGCAGTACTTC; cdr3_aa: CASRGRLAGPTEQYF
v_call: TRBV5-6; j_call: TRBJ2-7; clone_size: once; d_call: TRBD1; cdr3_nt: TGTGCCAGCAGCCCCACAGGGGTTCCCTACGAGCAGTACTTC; cdr3_aa: CASSPTGVPYEQYF
v_call: TRBV18; j_call: TRBJ2-7; clone_size: NA; d_call: TRBD1; cdr3_nt: TGTGCCAGCTCACCAGGGACAGGGGGCTACGAGCAGTACTTC; cdr3_aa: CASSPGTGGYEQYF
v_call: TRBV5-1; j_call: TRBJ1-1; clone_size: NA; d_call: NA; cdr3_nt: TGCGCCAGCAGCTTGTCAGGGGCCTATGAAGCTTTCTTT; cdr3_aa: CASSLSGAYEAFF
v_call: TRBV6-5; j_call: TRBJ1-2; clone_size: NA; d_call: NA; cdr3_nt: TGTGCCAGCAGTTATGCCCGGGGAGGGACCTATGGCTACACCTTC; cdr3_aa: CASSYARGGTYGYTF
v_call: TRBV30; j_call: TRBJ2-5; clone_size: NA; d_call: NA; cdr3_nt: TGTGCCTGGAGTGTTGGGCCGGAGACCCAGTACTTC; cdr3_aa: CAWSVGPETQYF
v_call: TRBV13; j_call: TRBJ1-4; clone_size: NA; d_call: TRBD1; cdr3_nt: TGTGCCAGCAGCCTCTCTTGGGACAGGTATAATGAAAAACTGTTTTTT; cdr3_aa: CASSLSWDRYNEKLFF
v_call: TRBV4-1; j_call: TRBJ1-3; clone_size: NA; d_call: NA; cdr3_nt: TGCGCCAGCAGCCAAGGACTACAGGGTTGGGGAAACACCATATATTTT; cdr3_aa: CASSQGLQGWGNTIYF
v_call: TRBV7-9; j_call: TRBJ1-2; clone_size: NA; d_call: NA; cdr3_nt: TGTGCGAGCGGATTCGGGGACTATGGCTACACCTTC; cdr3_aa: CASGFGDYGYTF
v_call: TRBV6-1; j_call: TRBJ2-7; clone_size: NA; d_call: TRBD2; cdr3_nt: TGTGCCAGTGGTGTAGCGGGGGGGCCTGACGAGCAGTACTTC; cdr3_aa: CASGVAGGPDEQYF
v_call: TRBV7-8; j_call: TRBJ1-1; clone_size: NA; d_call: TRBD1; cdr3_nt: TGTGCCAGCAGCTTGCGCACAGGGGGCTCTGAAGCTTTCTTT; cdr3_aa: CASSLRTGGSEAFF
v_call: TRBV30; j_call: TRBJ2-5; clone_size: few; d_call: TRBD1; cdr3_nt: TGTGCCTGGAGGGAAGACAGGGGCTGGTACTTC; cdr3_aa: CAWREDRGWYF
v_call: TRBV6-1; j_call: TRBJ2-5; clone_size: NA; d_call: TRBD1; cdr3_nt: TGTGCCACCACACAGGGGGTTAGGGAGACCCAGTACTTC; cdr3_aa: CATTQGVRETQYF
v_call: TRBV27; j_call: TRBJ1-1; clone_size: NA; d_call: NA; cdr3_nt: TGTGCCAGCAGTTTCCTAGGCGGCACTGAAGCTTTCTTT; cdr3_aa: CASSFLGGTEAFF
v_call: TRBV7-2; j_call: TRBJ2-2; clone_size: few; d_call: NA; cdr3_nt: TGTGCCAGCAGCGAGGACTTGGTCGGGGAGCTGTTTTTT; cdr3_aa: CASSEDLVGELFF
v_call: TRBV28; j_call: TRBJ1-5; clone_size: NA; d_call: TRBD1; cdr3_nt: TGTGCCAGCAGACGGACCCGGACAGGGGGCCTTCAGCCCCAGCATTTT; cdr3_aa: CASRRTRTGGLQPQHF
v_call: TRBV18; j_call: TRBJ2-7; clone_size: few; d_call: TRBD1; cdr3_nt: TGTGCCAGCTCACCCGGACAGGGGCAAGAGCAGTACTTC; cdr3_aa: CASSPGQGQEQYF
v_call: TRBV28; j_call: TRBJ1-1; clone_size: NA; d_call: NA; cdr3_nt: TGTGCCAGCAGTTCTTCATTTTTGGCCACCCAGAACACTGAAGCTTTCTTT; cdr3_aa: CASSSSFLATQNTEAFF